The 7 T cell receptor beta chains reported below all come from one sample, sequenced in a study of low-dose radiotherapy and immunotherapy resistance in tumors. Time point noted: after trial treatment. The treatment was: LDRT plus nivolumab, ipilimumab, low-dose cyclophosphamide and aspirin (RACIN trial). Covering alpha and beta chains, TRAV- and TRBV-specific primers were used for the first-strand cDNA. TCRs were put through 20 to 25 PCR cycles of amplification with Phusion. A constant-region primer and the V-primer adapter served as the primer pair. Via MiXCR, TCRdb re-called the reads, giving one row per CDR3 protein. The sample has about 84,000 distinct CDR3 sequences; around 17% are singletons. Here the sequenced sample was PBMCs, taken after low-dose radiotherapy plus immunotherapy. The origin of the receptors is a male donor with prostate cancer.

This clonotype appeared many times. This CDR3 is CASSQSGLASAEQYF. The CDR3, as DNA: TGCGCCAGCAGCCAGTCAGGACTAGCCTCGGCCGAGCAGTACTTC. The chain has TRBV4-1 and TRBJ2-7; 8 bases map to TRBD2. Trimming took 3 bases from V and 6 from J; bases not matched to a gene: 10. The CDR3 is 15 residues long. Germline CDR1 MGHRA, CDR2 YSYEKL.

This clonotype showed up many times. The chain carries TRBV19 and TRBJ2-5; TRBD1 might be the D (5 bases). The CDR3 totals 12 residues. V lost 2 bases and J 4 bases, leaving 5 bases between the germline ends. CDR1 is LNHDA and CDR2 is SQIVND in the germline V gene (reference sequence). In DNA form, the CDR3 reads TGTGCCAGTAGTATACAGGGAGAGACCCAGTACTTC. Translation gives CASSIQGETQYF.

The rearrangement joins TRBV5-4 to TRBJ2-5; 10 bases agree with TRBD1. Germline V CDR1 and CDR2: SGHNT, YYREEE (reference sequence). J lost 5 bases, V lost 4 bases, and 8 bases had no gene match. The CDR3 contains 15 residues. CDR3 DNA: TGTGCCAGCAGCCCGTCGACAGGGGGCGGGGAGACCCAGTACTTC. Its translation: CASSPSTGGGETQYF.

At least ten counts were recorded for this clonotype. This chain joins TRBV12-3 or TRBV12-4 and TRBJ2-1; 10 bases agree with TRBD1. The CDR3 is 15 amino acids. J was trimmed by 7 bases and V by 3 bases; bases with no gene match: 6. This CDR3 reads CASSFIPDRGNEQFF. The DNA of the CDR3 is TGTGCCAGCAGTTTCATCCCGGACAGGGGGAATGAGCAGTTCTTC.

This clonotype was detected ten times or more. The genes are TRBV20-1 and TRBJ1-2; D remains ambiguous. Germline CDR1 and CDR2: DFQATT and SNEGSKA (reference sequence). The CDR3 sequence is 12 residues long. V was trimmed by 3 bases and J by 1 base, leaving 6 bases between them. The CDR3 reads CSASPDNYGYTF. The CDR3 nucleotides are TGCAGTGCTAGCCCGGATAACTATGGCTACACCTTC.

A note on this clonotype: A far larger clone lies a single base away; this is likely a read error. The V gene is TRBV10-3, the J gene TRBJ2-4; 16 bases fit TRBD2. The V and J ends lost 9 bases and 13 bases, in that order; junction bases with no gene match: 3. The CDR3 consists of 12 residues. Germline assignment: CDR1 ENHRY and CDR2 SYGVKD. CDR3 bases: TGTGCCATAGGGACTAGCGGGAGGGAGCAGTACTTC. Translating gives CAIGTSGREQYF.

The table lists this clonotype with many counts. The J gene is TRBJ1-1, the V gene TRBV4-2; D unresolved. V was pared by 0 bases and J by 0 bases, with 17 bases between. The CDR3 covers 18 residues. Germline loops: CDR1 LGHNA, CDR2 YNFKEQ. The CDR3 sequence: CASSQDGGTDIMNTEAFF. CDR3 in DNA: TGTGCCAGCAGCCAAGATGGCGGTACAGACATTATGAACACTGAAGCTTTCTTT.